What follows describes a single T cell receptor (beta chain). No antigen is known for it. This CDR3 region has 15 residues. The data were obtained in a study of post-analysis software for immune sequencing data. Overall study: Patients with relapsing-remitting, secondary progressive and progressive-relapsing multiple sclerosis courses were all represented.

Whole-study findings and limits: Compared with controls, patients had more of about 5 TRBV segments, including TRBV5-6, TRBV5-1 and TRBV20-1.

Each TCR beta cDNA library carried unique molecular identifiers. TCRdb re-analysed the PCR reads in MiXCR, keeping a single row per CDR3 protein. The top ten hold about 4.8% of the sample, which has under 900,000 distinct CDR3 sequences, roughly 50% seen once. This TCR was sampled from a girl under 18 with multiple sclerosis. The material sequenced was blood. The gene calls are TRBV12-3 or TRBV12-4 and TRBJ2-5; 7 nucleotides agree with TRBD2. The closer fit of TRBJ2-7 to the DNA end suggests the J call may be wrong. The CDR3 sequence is CASSFVRGLSYEQYF. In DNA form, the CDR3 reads TGTGCCAGCAGTTTTGTACGGGGACTATCCTACGAGCAGTACTTC.